The TCR beta chain under discussion was sequenced for a study of cytomegalovirus exposure and HLA in healthy donors. The protocol was immunoSEQ multiplex PCR, while the TCRdb copy is restricted to in-frame clones and leaves out a portion. This sample has some 140,000 clones; roughly 86% occur once, and the top ten carry 1.4% to 1.5%. V lost 7 bases, J lost 7 bases, and 10 bases lay in between. CDR1 MDHEN and CDR2 SYDVKM come from the germline V gene. The CDR3 has 11 amino acids. With respect to this clone: The antigen remains unidentified.

Study outcomes and limitations: As was reported, the classifier diagnosed cytomegalovirus status with high specificity and sensitivity.

The rearrangement links TRBV28 to TRBJ2-5; tentative D call: TRBD1 (5 bases). Sequenced material: PBMCs. The receptor was derived from a young woman in good health and CMV-seronegative. The CDR3 bases are TGTGCCAGCACAGGGTATGCGACCCAGTACTTC. This translates into CASTGYATQYF.